Presented here are 27 T cell receptor beta chains from one specimen sequenced in a study of cytomegalovirus exposure and HLA in healthy donors. TCRdb keeps only in-frame clones here, not all; method: immunoSEQ multiplex PCR. The sample records about 130,000 clones, around nine tenths being singletons. The sample comprised PBMCs. All receptors derive from a man aged 25 to 45 in good health and CMV-seronegative.

The rearrangement joins TRBV20-1 to TRBJ1-1, with D maybe TRBD1 (5 bases). The CDR3 has 11 amino acids. Trimming shortened V by 3 bases and J by 7 bases, and 9 bases separated the two germline ends. Germline V gives CDR1 DFQATT, CDR2 SNEGSKA (reference sequence). The chain's CDR3 is CSARGLGEAFF. In nucleotides, the CDR3 is TGCAGTGCTAGGGGGCTGGGTGAAGCTTTCTTT.

This clone has just one count. The chain joins TRBV27 to TRBJ2-1, with TRBD2 identical over 9 bases. The V and J ends lost 2 bases and 5 bases, in that order; junction bases with no gene match: 10. The CDR3 covers 17 residues. Germline loops: CDR1 MNHEY, CDR2 SMNVEV (reference sequence). Written as DNA, the CDR3 is TGTGCCAGCAGTTTACTTTTAAGCGGGGGGCGAAACAATGAGCAGTTCTTC. This encodes CASSLLLSGGRNNEQFF.

The chain joins TRBV7-9 to TRBJ1-2; maybe TRBD1 (5 bases). Trimming cost V 1 base and J 1 base, with 13 bases left between them. This CDR3 has 16 residues. Germline V CDR1 and CDR2: SEHNR, FQNEAQ (reference sequence). Here the CDR3 reads CASSLDPTDLNYGYTF. The CDR3 region has the DNA TGTGCCAGCAGCTTAGATCCGACAGACCTTAACTATGGCTACACCTTC.

This clone was recorded only once. This rearrangement joins TRBV9 to TRBJ2-5; a weak D match, TRBD1 (6 bases). Trimming took off 4 bases at V and 3 bases at J, with 7 bases between the two ends. Germline CDR1 is SGDLS and CDR2 is YYNGEE. The CDR3 loop spans 12 amino acids. CDR3 sequence: CASSPGEETQYF. CDR3 nucleotide sequence: TGTGCCAGCAGCCCAGGGGAAGAGACCCAGTACTTC.

The chain is built from TRBV2 and TRBJ1-6, with 8 bases aligning to TRBD1. The junction had 4 bases not matched to a gene; V was cut back by 10 bases and J by 5 bases. Germline CDR1 SNHLY, CDR2 FYNNEI. The CDR3 consists of 13 residues. The CDR3 region has the DNA TGTGCCAATACAGGGGGGGATAATTCACCCCTCCACTTT. This gives the protein CANTGGDNSPLHF.

The chain carries TRBV6-1 and TRBJ1-4; weak D call: TRBD1 (5 bases). The CDR3 runs 15 residues. CDR1 and CDR2 (germline): MNHNS, SASEGT. V gave up 9 bases and J gave up 8 bases, with 22 bases separating them. Written as DNA, the CDR3 is TGTGCCAGTGCCAAGGCCCAGGGTCGTGGGGAAAAACTGTTTTTT. Translation: CASAKAQGRGEKLFF.

A single count supports this clone. The chain carries TRBV5-1 and TRBJ1-5, with 8 nucleotides matching TRBD1. After removal of 0 bases from V and 2 bases from J, the junction contained 13 bases not matched to a gene. Germline V gives CDR1 SGHRS, CDR2 YFSETQ. The CDR3 is made up of 19 amino acids. DNA for the CDR3: TGCGCCAGCAGCTTGGAGGACAGGGAGGCCGGAGGGGGCAATCAGCCCCAGCATTTT. As protein: CASSLEDREAGGGNQPQHF.

The chain recombines TRBV19 with TRBJ2-7; 7 bases map to TRBD1. Germline lookup yields CDR1 LNHDA and CDR2 SQIVND (reference sequence). CDR3 length: 13 amino acids. J lost 6 bases, V lost 6 bases, and 8 bases had no gene match. CDR3 coding DNA: TGTGCCAGTAGCCAGGGACAGTCCGGCGAGCAGTACTTC. This gives the protein CASSQGQSGEQYF. The full variable domain, completed using reference TRBV19 and TRBJ2-7, is DGGITQSPKYLFRKEGQNVTLSCEQNLNHDAMYWYRQDPGQGLRLIYYSQIVNDFQKGDIAEGYSVSREKKESFPLTVTSAQKNPTAFYLCASSQGQSGEQYFGPGTRLTVT.

The chain has TRBV4-3 and TRBJ1-4, with D possibly matching TRBD1 (5 bases). V was pared by 3 bases and J by 5 bases, with 13 bases between. This CDR3 has 15 amino acids. Looked up from germline, CDR1 is LGHNA and CDR2 is YSLEER. DNA for the CDR3: TGCGCCAGCAGCCACAGAACAGGCTACAATGAAAAACTGTTTTTT. It codes for CASSHRTGYNEKLFF.

This chain links TRBV2 with TRBJ1-5; a weak D match, TRBD1 (5 bases). Trimming removed 7 bases from V and 0 bases from J, with 13 bases in between. Germline values: CDR1 SNHLY, CDR2 FYNNEI. The CDR3 loop spans 15 amino acids. CDR3: CASTAETVSNQPQHF. CDR3 nucleotide sequence: TGTGCCAGCACCGCTGAGACAGTTAGCAATCAGCCCCAGCATTTT.

CDR3: CSVAQRTGGPQETQYF. CDR3 nucleotide sequence: TGCAGCGTTGCCCAGCGTACGGGGGGGCCTCAAGAGACCCAGTACTTC. V is TRBV29-1 and J is TRBJ2-5; 8 bases match TRBD2. The germline V gene encodes CDR1 SQVTM and CDR2 ANQGSEA. The CDR3 covers 16 residues. After removal of 4 bases from V and 2 bases from J, the junction contained 12 bases not matched to a gene.

This clone was recorded only once. The V and J genes are TRBV4-3 and TRBJ2-2; D unclear. CDR1 and CDR2 from the germline V gene are LGHNA and YSLEER. The CDR3 totals 17 residues. The V and J ends lost 0 bases and 6 bases respectively, with 17 bases between them. CDR3 in DNA: TGCGCCAGCAGCCAAGAGGCATCAACTACTGGTGCCGGGGAGCTGTTTTTT. Its translation is CASSQEASTTGAGELFF.

This clone turned up a few times. This sequence joins TRBV4-1 and TRBJ1-5, with D unresolved. V gave up 4 bases and J gave up 5 bases, with 15 bases separating them. The V gene's germline CDR1 is MGHRA and CDR2 YSYEKL. The CDR3 loop spans 15 amino acids. CDR3 in amino acids: CASSPTQDTDQPQHF. DNA of the CDR3: TGCGCCAGCAGCCCGACGCAGGATACGGATCAGCCCCAGCATTTT.

The DNA of the CDR3 is TGCAGCGTTCGGACAGGGGCCTACGAGCAGTACTTC. It encodes CSVRTGAYEQYF. V and J are TRBV29-1 and TRBJ2-7; TRBD1 aligns across 9 bases. This CDR3 contains 12 residues. The germline gives CDR1 SQVTM, CDR2 ANQGSEA. Losses at the gene ends were 5 bases for V and 2 bases for J; bases not matched to a gene: 1.

The chain couples TRBV28 to TRBJ2-1, with TRBD2 identical over 10 bases. Trimming took 1 base from V and 15 from J; bases not matched to a gene: 6. The CDR3 length is 13 residues. Germline CDR1 is MDHEN and CDR2 is SYDVKM. The CDR3 DNA reads TGTGCCAGCAGTTTATTCCTAGCGGGGGATCGGTTCTTC. It yields the protein CASSLFLAGDRFF. The variable domain in full, with the rest retrieved from reference TRBV28 and TRBJ2-1, is DVKVTQSSRYLVKRTGEKVFLECVQDMDHENMFWYRQDPGLGLRLIYFSYDVKMKEKGDIPEGYSVSREKKERFSLILESASTNQTSMYLCASSLFLAGDRFFGPGTRLTVL.

The chain combines TRBV5-8 with TRBJ1-4; D call uncertain. The CDR3 runs to 11 residues. The ends were cut back, 5 bases at V and 8 bases at J, with 7 bases in the middle. Germline assignment: CDR1 SGHTS and CDR2 YDEGEE. CDR3 in DNA: TGTGCCAGCAGAGGAGGGGAAAAACTGTTTTTT. It translates to CASRGGEKLFF.

As to this clone: Its ends do not fully match the called genes, so a read error is possible. The V call is TRBV27, the J call TRBJ1-5; a possible D gene is TRBD1 (6 bases). Germline V gene data show CDR1 as MNHEY and CDR2 as SMNVEV (reference sequence). CDR3 length: 14 amino acids. In nucleotides, the CDR3 is TGTGCCAGCACTTTACAGGGTAGCAATCAGCCCCAGCATTTT. Encoded protein: CASTLQGSNQPQHF.

The rearrangement joins TRBV29-1 to TRBJ2-1; a weak D match, TRBD1 (6 bases). The CDR3 is 12 residues long. In germline, CDR1 is SQVTM, CDR2 ANQGSEA. This CDR3 reads CIGGSTHNEQFF. As DNA, the CDR3 is TGCATAGGGGGATCGACCCACAATGAGCAGTTCTTC.

The rearrangement links TRBV4-3 to TRBJ1-2; no clear D gene. The CDR3 consists of 16 residues. Germline values: CDR1 LGHNA, CDR2 YSLEER. V lost 2 bases and J lost 6, with 19 bases in between. The DNA for the CDR3 is TGCGCCAGCAGCCAATCCTTGGCCGGGAGTGTGGATGGCTACACCTTC. It is translated as CASSQSLAGSVDGYTF.

This sequence joins TRBV5-4 and TRBJ1-1; 11 nucleotides match TRBD1. Trimming cost V 3 bases and J 4 bases; bases outside gene matches: 11. Germline CDR1 SGHNT, CDR2 YYREEE (reference sequence). This CDR3 region has 17 residues. CDR3 sequence (DNA): TGTGCCAGCAGCTCGATCCGGGACAGGGGGTTCGGCACTGAAGCTTTCTTT. Residues: CASSSIRDRGFGTEAFF.

This clone was seen a handful of times. The chain employs TRBV6-5 and TRBJ1-1, with 7 nucleotides matching TRBD1. Losses at the gene ends were 5 bases for V and 6 bases for J; bases not matched to a gene: 6. Germline CDR1 is MNHEY and CDR2 is SVGAGI. This CDR3 region has 13 residues. The CDR3 is CASSDRQGAEAFF. The CDR3 DNA reads TGTGCCAGCAGTGATCGACAGGGCGCTGAAGCTTTCTTT.

Only a few counts were recorded for this clone. The chain combines TRBV6-1 with TRBJ2-7, with a possible D match to TRBD1 (5 bases). The germline V gene has CDR1 MNHNS and CDR2 SASEGT. The CDR3 is 14 residues long. The V and J ends lost 2 bases and 0 bases respectively, with 8 bases between them. CDR3 loop: CASSERGSSYEQYF. The CDR3 nucleotides are TGTGCCAGCAGTGAAAGGGGCAGCTCCTACGAGCAGTACTTC.

The chain combines TRBV7-2 with TRBJ2-7; a weak D match, TRBD2 (5 bases). V was pared by 1 base and J by 3 bases, with 7 bases between. The germline V gene has CDR1 SGHTA and CDR2 FQGNSA. This CDR3 contains 13 residues. CDR3 in DNA: TGTGCCAGCAGCTTAGGAGACTACTACGAGCAGTACTTC. Translation: CASSLGDYYEQYF.

The chain combines TRBV4-1 with TRBJ2-3; 9 bases align to TRBD2. V dropped 1 base and J dropped 3; count of bases not matched to a gene: 8. The CDR3 is 17 residues long. Germline V gene sequence: CDR1 MGHRA, CDR2 YSYEKL. The CDR3 sequence is CASSQVWRGGTTDTQYF. The CDR3 DNA sequence: TGCGCCAGCAGCCAAGTGTGGCGGGGGGGCACTACAGATACGCAGTATTTT.

V gene TRBV13 combines with J gene TRBJ2-7; the D gene is possibly TRBD2 (6 bases). The CDR3 sequence is 15 residues long. Germline V lookup: CDR1 PRHDT, CDR2 FYEKMQ (reference sequence). V was cut by 1 base and J by 6 bases, with 16 bases left in between. The CDR3 is CASSLEGDIGSEQYF. In DNA, the CDR3 is TGTGCCAGCAGCTTAGAGGGTGACATCGGGAGCGAGCAGTACTTC.

CDR3: CASSDRGWTEAFF. CDR3 DNA: TGTGCCAGCAGCGACAGGGGATGGACTGAAGCTTTCTTT. This chain uses TRBV6-5 with TRBJ1-1; TRBD1 aligns across 8 bases. Trimming at V came to 6 bases and at J to 5 bases, leaving 5 bases not matched to a gene. The germline CDR1 and CDR2 sequences are MNHEY and SVGAGI. CDR3 length equals 13 residues.

DNA of the CDR3: TGTGCCAGCAGCTGGGGACAGGGCCCTTCCTACGAGCAGTACTTC. It codes for CASSWGQGPSYEQYF. This chain uses TRBV13 with TRBJ2-7, with TRBD1 matching over 9 bases. The CDR3 runs to 15 residues. From germline, CDR1 is PRHDT and CDR2 FYEKMQ (reference sequence). The V and J ends lost 4 bases and 1 base, in that order; junction bases with no gene match: 5.